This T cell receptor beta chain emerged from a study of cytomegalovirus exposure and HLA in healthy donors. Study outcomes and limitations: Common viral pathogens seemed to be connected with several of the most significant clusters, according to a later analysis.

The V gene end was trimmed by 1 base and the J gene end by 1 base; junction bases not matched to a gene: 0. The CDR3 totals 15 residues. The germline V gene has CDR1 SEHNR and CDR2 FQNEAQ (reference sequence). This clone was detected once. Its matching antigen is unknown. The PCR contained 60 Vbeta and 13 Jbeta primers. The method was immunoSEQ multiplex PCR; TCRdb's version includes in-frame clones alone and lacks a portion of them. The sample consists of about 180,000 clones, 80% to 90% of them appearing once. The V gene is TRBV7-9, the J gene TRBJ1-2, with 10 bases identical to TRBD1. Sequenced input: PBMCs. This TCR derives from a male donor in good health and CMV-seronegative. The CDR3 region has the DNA TGTGCCAGCAGCTTAGGGGACAGGGGTAACTATGGCTACACCTTC. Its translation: CASSLGDRGNYGYTF.